The 3 T cell receptor beta chains presented below share a single source sample, sequenced in a study of T cell repertoires in cytomegalovirus infection. One entry per CDR3 protein, called by TCRdb with MiXCR from the reads. The sample lists about 180,000 distinct CDR3 sequences, approximately 17% occurring once. Sequencing was performed on CD8+ T cells from PBMCs. The receptor source for this set is a human donor in good health (CMV status not recorded). Some clones in this sample may be carry-over from other donors' samples.

The rearrangement uses TRBV7-6 and TRBJ2-3, with 7 bases matching TRBD1. Germline V gene sequence: CDR1 SGHVS, CDR2 FNYEAQ. Germline trimming cut 4 bases from V and 3 bases from J; bases unmatched to any gene: 7. The CDR3 has 15 residues. CDR3 nucleotides: TGTGCCAGCAGCTCCACAGGGGCCCAGACAGATACGCAGTATTTT. Its protein is CASSSTGAQTDTQYF.

CDR3 in amino acids: CASSLGPGGNQPQHF. CDR3 bases: TGTGCCAGCAGTCTAGGTCCGGGTGGCAATCAGCCCCAGCATTTT. The chain is built from TRBV12-3 or TRBV12-4 and TRBJ1-5; D gene unclear. V was cut by 5 bases and J by 2 bases, with 13 bases left in between. CDR3 length: 15 residues.

The chain links TRBV6-1 to TRBJ1-5; 8 bases fit TRBD1. The junction had 7 bases not matched to a gene; V was cut back by 5 bases and J by 7 bases. The CDR3 runs to 14 residues. Looked up from germline, CDR1 is MNHNS and CDR2 is SASEGT. The CDR3 coding sequence is TGTGCCAGCAGTACGGACAGGGTGGGGCAGCCCCAGCATTTT. Translated: CASSTDRVGQPQHF.